Below are 32 T cell receptor beta chains sequenced from a single sample in a study of beta chain features in type 1 diabetes. Isolated RNA was reverse transcribed in full, so expressed TCRB transcripts were sequenced. Measured with immunoSEQ multiplex PCR; TCRdb has only the in-frame clones, and not every one. The repertoire consists of about 150,000 clones, with roughly 8% occurring once and the leading ten covering under 0.6%. Broader study findings: Among all four CD4+ subsets, Type 1 diabetes patients had TCRB CDR3s that were moderately but significantly shorter.

No antigens are known for them. The sample consisted of central memory CD4+ T cells from blood. The receptor source for this set is a man between 18 and 29 years old with type 1 diabetes.

This clone was observed a handful of times. The chain recombines TRBV5-6 with TRBJ1-2; D perhaps matches TRBD1 (5 bases). Germline CDR1 reads SGHDT; CDR2 reads YYEEEE. The CDR3 covers 14 residues. V gave up 4 bases and J gave up 9 bases, with 19 bases separating them. CDR3 residues: CASSPGLRGGSYTF. CDR3 DNA: TGTGCCAGCAGCCCAGGGCTTAGGGGCGGAAGCTACACCTTC.

This clone has only a few counts. The CDR3 nucleotides are TGTGCCAGCAGTGGCCAAGCGGGAGGTGCCTTCGCGGGGCAGTTCTTC. Protein product: CASSGQAGGAFAGQFF. The rearrangement joins TRBV2 to TRBJ2-1; 9 bases map to TRBD2. Germline CDR1 SNHLY, CDR2 FYNNEI. This CDR3 comprises 16 residues. The trim removed 4 bases at V and 12 bases at J, leaving 16 bases unmatched.

This clone has a handful of counts. The chain couples TRBV27 to TRBJ1-1; 8 positions agree with TRBD1. This CDR3 contains 16 residues. The trim removed 8 bases at V and 0 bases at J, leaving 11 bases unmatched. Germline values: CDR1 MNHEY, CDR2 SMNVEV (reference sequence). CDR3 residues: CASRKDRETMNTEAFF. The CDR3 bases are TGTGCCAGCCGAAAGGACAGGGAGACGATGAACACTGAAGCTTTCTTT.

The chain links TRBV28 to TRBJ1-4; the match to TRBD1 covers 9 bases. V gave up 5 bases and J gave up 6 bases; unmatched junction bases: 4. This CDR3 contains 14 residues. Germline loops: CDR1 MDHEN, CDR2 SYDVKM. This CDR3 reads CASSAGDRDEKLFF. In DNA, the CDR3 is TGTGCCAGCAGTGCCGGGGACAGGGATGAAAAACTGTTTTTT.

This clone was picked up a small number of times. This chain joins TRBV9 and TRBJ2-1; TRBD2 matches 8 bases. This CDR3 has 19 amino acids. J lost 0 bases, V lost 4 bases, and 15 bases had no gene match. The germline V gene encodes CDR1 SGDLS and CDR2 YYNGEE. In DNA form, the CDR3 reads TGTGCCAGCAGCCGGGGGGGAGATCTCTATTCAGGCTCCTACAATGAGCAGTTCTTC. Protein sequence: CASSRGGDLYSGSYNEQFF.

This clone came up a few times. At one boundary the junction diverges from the germline segment, which might be a read error. This chain joins TRBV25-1 and TRBJ1-1; D may be TRBD1 (6 bases). CDR1 and CDR2 (germline): MGHDK, SYGVNS. This CDR3 contains 14 residues. CDR3 region: CASSEPLRQARALF. The CDR3 nucleotides read TGTGCCAGCAGTGAACCTCTCCGACAGGCGAGAGCTCTCTTT.

This clone has a handful of counts. The rearrangement uses TRBV9 and TRBJ2-1; 7 bases are shared with TRBD1. The V segment lost 3 bases and the J segment 6 bases; nucleotides outside the gene matches: 3. This CDR3 has 13 amino acids. From germline, CDR1 is SGDLS and CDR2 YYNGEE. The CDR3 spells CASSAGTANEQFF. CDR3 sequence (DNA): TGTGCCAGCAGCGCCGGGACAGCCAATGAGCAGTTCTTC.

Remarks on this clone: One end of the junction varies from germline; a read error may be responsible. The rearrangement links TRBV30 to TRBJ1-2, with 9 bases aligning to TRBD1. CDR1 and CDR2 (germline): GTSNPN, SVGIG (reference sequence). The CDR3 length is 11 residues. The CDR3 sequence: CAWTRDRVPSF. The DNA for the CDR3 is TGTGCCTGGACCAGGGACAGGGTGCCCTCCTTC.

The chain combines TRBV5-1 with TRBJ2-1, with TRBD2 matching over 9 bases. There are 17 residues in the CDR3. Germline trimming cut 3 bases from V and 0 bases from J; bases unmatched to any gene: 7. Germline lookup yields CDR1 SGHRS and CDR2 YFSETQ. The CDR3 nucleotides read TGCGCCAGCAGCTCAAGTAGCGGGGGAACCTCCTACAATGAGCAGTTCTTC. Its translation is CASSSSSGGTSYNEQFF.

The chain couples TRBV5-1 to TRBJ2-5; D call uncertain. Per germline, CDR1 SGHRS and CDR2 YFSETQ. Trimming shortened V by 0 bases and J by 5 bases, and 8 bases separated the two germline ends. CDR3 length: 13 residues. CDR3 nucleotides: TGCGCCAGCAGCTTGGGTCACGCGGAGACCCAGTACTTC. It is translated as CASSLGHAETQYF.

The gene calls are TRBV27 and TRBJ1-2; 7 positions agree with TRBD1. CDR3 size: 15 residues. V shed 5 bases, J shed 4 bases, and the junction held 10 bases outside the gene matches. From germline, CDR1 is MNHEY and CDR2 SMNVEV (reference sequence). The CDR3 protein is CASSLHQGGAYGYTF. The CDR3 DNA reads TGTGCCAGCAGTCTTCACCAGGGGGGCGCCTATGGCTACACCTTC.

This clone was counted a few times. This sequence joins TRBV12-5 and TRBJ2-1; D is unclear. The V gene lost 5 bases and the J gene lost 0 bases, with 8 bases spanning the gap. The CDR3 spans 14 residues. The germline CDR1 and CDR2 sequences are LGHNT and FRNRAP. CDR3 DNA sequence: TGTGCTAGTGGTGGCACCTCCTCCTACAATGAGCAGTTCTTC. It is translated as CASGGTSSYNEQFF. Supplemented by reference TRBV12-5 and TRBJ2-1, the full variable domain reads DARVTQTPRHKVTEMGQEVTMRCQPILGHNTVFWYRQTMMQGLELLAYFRNRAPLDDSGMPKDRFSAEMPDATLATLKIQPSEPRDSAVYFCASGGTSSYNEQFFGPGTRLTVL.

The table lists this clone with many counts. The chain recombines TRBV4-2 with TRBJ2-1, with 9 bases matching TRBD2. After removal of 4 bases from V and 8 bases from J, the junction contained 6 bases not matched to a gene. The CDR3 runs to 14 residues. Germline lookup yields CDR1 LGHNA and CDR2 YNFKEQ. In nucleotides, the CDR3 is TGTGCCAGCAGCCGGCGGGAGGGTGAGGATGAGCAGTTCTTC. Translating gives CASSRREGEDEQFF.

This chain's CDR3 is CASSRDGRQETQYF. In DNA form, the CDR3 reads TGTGCCAGCAGCCGGGATGGCCGCCAAGAGACCCAGTACTTC. The chain recombines TRBV9 with TRBJ2-5; possibly TRBD2 for D (5 bases). Germline V gene lookup returns CDR1 SGDLS and CDR2 YYNGEE. This CDR3 region has 14 residues. The V end was cut by 4 bases, the J end by 1 base, with 11 bases between.

Points on this clone: This sample also contains other DNA sequences that code for the same CDR3. CDR3 sequence: CASSIDSTEAFF. The CDR3, as DNA: TGTGCCAGCAGCATTGACAGCACTGAAGCTTTCTTT. The chain employs TRBV5-4 and TRBJ1-1; D is perhaps TRBD1 (5 bases). The germline CDR1 and CDR2 sequences are SGHNT and YYREEE (reference sequence). The CDR3 is 12 residues long. The V end lost 4 bases, the J end lost 4 bases, and 8 bases lay between the germline ends.

This clone was counted only a few times. CDR3 in amino acids: CASSRRTGVTYEQYF. CDR3 DNA: TGTGCCAGCAGCCGGCGGACAGGCGTAACCTACGAGCAGTACTTC. This chain links TRBV6-5 with TRBJ2-7, with 7 bases that match TRBD1. The CDR3 is 15 residues long. Looked up from germline, CDR1 is MNHEY and CDR2 is SVGAGI. V was clipped by 6 bases and J by 2 bases; unmatched bases: 10.

This chain uses TRBV23-1 with TRBJ2-7; 7 nucleotides match TRBD1. TRBV23-1 carries the ORF label, with uncertain function. CDR3 size: 15 residues. V trimming: 7 bases; J trimming: 2 bases; junction bases outside the gene matches: 11. The CDR3 region has the DNA TGCGCCAGCACTGATGACAGGGTCTTTCCCTACGAGCAGTACTTC. Its protein is CASTDDRVFPYEQYF.

This clone came up a few times. The genes are TRBV29-1 and TRBJ2-7; TRBD2 is a possible D gene (5 bases). Trimming removed 6 bases from V and 5 bases from J, with 14 bases in between. Germline V gives CDR1 SQVTM, CDR2 ANQGSEA. The CDR3 spans 12 residues. In DNA form, the CDR3 reads TGCAGCGTCGAGGGTGGGAACGACGAGCAGTACTTC. Amino acids: CSVEGGNDEQYF.

This clone occurred a few times. V and J are TRBV18 and TRBJ2-7; possibly TRBD1 for D (6 bases). The CDR3 length is 15 residues. Trimming stripped 2 bases from V and 1 base from J, with 12 bases between. Germline lookup yields CDR1 KGHSH and CDR2 LQKENI. Here the CDR3 reads CASSPSRGSSYEQYF. The CDR3 coding sequence is TGTGCCAGCTCACCAAGTAGGGGGTCGTCCTACGAGCAGTACTTC.

This clone has a handful of counts. The genes are TRBV30 and TRBJ2-2; weak D call: TRBD2 (6 bases). Germline V gene data show CDR1 as GTSNPN and CDR2 as SVGIG (reference sequence). The CDR3 runs 14 residues. V was cut by 4 bases and J by 0 bases, with 9 bases left in between. The CDR3 spells CAWNPGANTGELFF. CDR3 bases: TGTGCCTGGAACCCGGGGGCGAACACCGGGGAGCTGTTTTTT. Combining the CDR3 with reference TRBV30 and TRBJ2-2 gives the whole variable domain SQTIHQWPATLVQPVGSPLSLECTVEGTSNPNLYWYRQAAGRGLQLLFYSVGIGQISSEVPQNLSASRPQDRQFILSSKKLLLSDSGFYLCAWNPGANTGELFFGEGSRLTVL.

The table lists this clone with a few counts. The CDR3 reads CASSSPRDRGSDTQYF. The CDR3 coding sequence is TGTGCCAGCAGTTCCCCCCGGGACAGGGGATCAGATACGCAGTATTTT. The chain carries TRBV6-6 and TRBJ2-3, with 10 bases aligning to TRBD1. V was pared by 4 bases and J by 4 bases, with 8 bases of the junction left unmatched. There are 16 residues in the CDR3. Germline CDR1 is MNHNY and CDR2 is SVGAGI (reference sequence).

In this sample, this clone turned up a few times. The chain couples TRBV19 to TRBJ1-5; 8 bases are a match to TRBD1. Germline CDR1 is LNHDA and CDR2 is SQIVND (reference sequence). The CDR3 is 17 residues long. V was pared by 3 bases and J by 2 bases, with 9 bases of the junction left unmatched. CDR3 in amino acids: CASSILRSGGGNQPQHF. CDR3 in DNA: TGTGCCAGTAGTATCTTGCGGTCAGGGGGCGGCAATCAGCCCCAGCATTTT.

This rearrangement joins TRBV5-8 to TRBJ2-7; possibly TRBD2 for D (6 bases). Germline V gene sequence: CDR1 SGHTS, CDR2 YDEGEE. The CDR3 has 15 residues. Deletions cut 1 base from V and 2 bases from J, with 13 bases between. DNA for the CDR3: TGTGCCAGCAGCTTGAGGTTAGGCGGGACCTACGAGCAGTACTTC. Its protein product is CASSLRLGGTYEQYF.

The chain has TRBV7-2 and TRBJ2-2, with a tentative D call TRBD2 (7 bases). Germline V gene sequence: CDR1 SGHTA, CDR2 FQGNSA. The germline V and J ends were trimmed by 2 bases and 7 bases, with 14 bases remaining between them. This CDR3 comprises 15 residues. CDR3 protein: CASSLPQGRVGELFF. The CDR3 DNA follows: TGTGCCAGCAGCTTACCCCAGGGGAGGGTCGGGGAGCTGTTTTTT.

This clone was observed a few times. The chain carries TRBV5-1 and TRBJ2-5; 9 nucleotides line up with TRBD2. V lost 0 bases to trimming and J lost 5 bases; unmatched junction nucleotides: 23. Germline CDR1 SGHRS, CDR2 YFSETQ. The CDR3 totals 21 residues. The CDR3 reads CASSLVASGTSQTMARETQYF. For the CDR3, the DNA is TGCGCCAGCAGCTTGGTGGCTAGCGGGACCAGCCAAACCATGGCGAGGGAGACCCAGTACTTC.

Only a few counts were recorded for this clone. This chain links TRBV10-2 with TRBJ1-1; weak D call: TRBD1 (5 bases). The CDR3 extends over 14 amino acids. Germline assignment: CDR1 WSHSY and CDR2 SAAADI. V shed 6 bases and J shed 1 base, with 12 bases lying between them. DNA of the CDR3: TGCGCCAGCAGCGCCGTCGGACAGAACACTGAAGCTTTCTTT. It encodes CASSAVGQNTEAFF.

Only a few counts were recorded for this clone. The J gene is TRBJ2-1, the V gene TRBV30, with 8 bases matching TRBD2. With V trimmed by 5 bases and J by 8 bases, 14 bases remained unmatched. The CDR3 has 15 residues. The germline V gene has CDR1 GTSNPN and CDR2 SVGIG (reference sequence). CDR3 region: CAWGPGGILGHEQFF. In DNA form, the CDR3 reads TGTGCCTGGGGGCCGGGGGGGATCCTTGGGCATGAGCAGTTCTTC.

V and J are TRBV28 and TRBJ1-2, with D possibly TRBD1 on 6 matching bases. Between the trimmed V and J ends, which lost 5 bases and 7 bases, there was a span of 14 bases. From germline, CDR1 is MDHEN and CDR2 SYDVKM. The CDR3 consists of 13 residues. The CDR3 nucleotides read TGTGCCAGCAGTGAGACAGGACGTCGTGGCTACACCTTC. Its protein is CASSETGRRGYTF.

This clone has just a few counts. V and J are TRBV14 and TRBJ2-1; TRBD2 aligns across 8 bases. Germline loops: CDR1 SGHDN, CDR2 FVKESK. V lost 4 bases and J lost 2; bases outside the gene matches: 7. The CDR3 totals 16 residues. The CDR3: CASSRSGGWPYNEQFF. The CDR3 DNA is TGTGCCAGCAGCCGGTCGGGAGGGTGGCCCTACAATGAGCAGTTCTTC.

This clone was seen a handful of times. This sequence joins TRBV5-1 and TRBJ1-2; maybe TRBD1 (5 bases). CDR1 SGHRS and CDR2 YFSETQ come from the germline V gene. Between the trimmed V and J ends, which lost 3 bases and 2 bases, there was a span of 11 bases. The CDR3 consists of 14 residues. CDR3 DNA sequence: TGCGCCAGCAGCTCGATGACAGACAACTATGGCTACACCTTC. Its protein product is CASSSMTDNYGYTF.

This clone was counted a few times. The chain couples TRBV5-6 to TRBJ2-3, with 11 bases that match TRBD2. Germline CDR1 and CDR2: SGHDT and YYEEEE. With 3 bases clipped from V and 4 bases from J, the junction kept 4 bases outside the gene matches. The CDR3 runs 15 residues. CDR3 sequence reads: CASSSLAGDADTQYF. CDR3 bases: TGTGCCAGCAGCTCACTAGCGGGAGACGCAGATACGCAGTATTTT.

A few counts support this clone. The J gene is TRBJ2-1, the V gene TRBV7-9; TRBD2 is a possible D gene (6 bases). The CDR3 has 17 amino acids. Trimming took off 2 bases at V and 4 bases at J, with 18 bases between the two ends. The germline V gene encodes CDR1 SEHNR and CDR2 FQNEAQ (reference sequence). The CDR3 sequence is CASSLSRDSREYNEQFF. The CDR3 DNA sequence: TGTGCCAGCAGCTTATCACGGGACTCCCGTGAGTACAATGAGCAGTTCTTC.